The source of this T cell receptor beta chain is a study of blood T cell repertoires in COVID-19. Study as a whole: PBMCs, B-cell-depleted T cells, or T cells were the source of the cDNA or gDNA that made up the material.

This clone was observed once. Authors' analysis steps: By means of reference gene primer amplification, nucleated cell counts were estimated. TCRdb's table, derived via immunoSEQ multiplex PCR, lists solely in-frame clones and lacks some. The V and J calls and clone size were taken over from that table, and D and trimming were inferred from the DNA. The table has about 270,000 clones, approximately 80% seen once. V shed 0 bases and J shed 0 bases, with 14 bases lying between them. Germline CDR1 and CDR2: LNHDA and SQIVND (reference sequence). CDR3 length: 17 residues. This TCR was recovered from a woman aged 55-69 years with active or convalescent COVID-19. The genes are TRBV19 and TRBJ1-1; D not certain. Specimen: peripheral blood. The CDR3 region is CASSIDRIEGLNTEAFF. The CDR3 DNA is TGTGCCAGTAGTATAGATCGGATTGAGGGCTTGAACACTGAAGCTTTCTTT.